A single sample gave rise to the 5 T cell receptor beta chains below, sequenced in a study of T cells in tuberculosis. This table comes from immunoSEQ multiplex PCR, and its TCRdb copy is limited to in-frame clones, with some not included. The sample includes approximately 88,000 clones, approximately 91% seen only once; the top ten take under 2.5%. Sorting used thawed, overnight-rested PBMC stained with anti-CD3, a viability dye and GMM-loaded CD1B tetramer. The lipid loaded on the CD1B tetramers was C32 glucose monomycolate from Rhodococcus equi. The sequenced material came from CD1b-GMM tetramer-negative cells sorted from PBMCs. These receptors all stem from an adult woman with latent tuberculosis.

The DNA of the CDR3 is TGCGCCAGCAGCTTCCACCCTGGCCTGGCCAATGAGCAGTTCTTC. Protein sequence: CASSFHPGLANEQFF. The chain combines TRBV5-1 with TRBJ2-1; D remains unclear. This CDR3 contains 15 residues. V gave up 2 bases and J gave up 6 bases, with 15 bases separating them. CDR1 is SGHRS, CDR2 YFSETQ, per germline.

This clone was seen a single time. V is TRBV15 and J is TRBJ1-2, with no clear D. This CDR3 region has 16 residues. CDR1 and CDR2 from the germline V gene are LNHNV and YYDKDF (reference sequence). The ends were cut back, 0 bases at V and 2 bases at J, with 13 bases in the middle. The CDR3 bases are TGTGCCACCAGCAGAGACTCAATCGGGGTGAACTATGGCTACACCTTC. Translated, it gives CATSRDSIGVNYGYTF.

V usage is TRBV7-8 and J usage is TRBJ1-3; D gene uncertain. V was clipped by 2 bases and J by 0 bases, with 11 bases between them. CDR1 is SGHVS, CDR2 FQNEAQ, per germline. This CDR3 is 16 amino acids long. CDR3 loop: CASSLTSRGSGNTIYF. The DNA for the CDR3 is TGTGCCAGCAGCTTAACATCCCGGGGCTCTGGAAACACCATATATTTT. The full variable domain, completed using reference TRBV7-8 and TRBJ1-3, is GAGVSQSPRYKVAKRGQDVALRCDPISGHVSLFWYQQALGQGPEFLTYFQNEAQLDKSGLPSDRFFAERPEGSVSTLKIQRTQQEDSAVYLCASSLTSRGSGNTIYFGEGSWLTVV.

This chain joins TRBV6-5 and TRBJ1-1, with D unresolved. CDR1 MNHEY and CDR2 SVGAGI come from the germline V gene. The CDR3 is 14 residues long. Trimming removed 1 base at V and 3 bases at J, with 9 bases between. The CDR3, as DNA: TGTGCCAGCAGTTACTTACACGGGTACACTGAAGCTTTCTTT. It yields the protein CASSYLHGYTEAFF.

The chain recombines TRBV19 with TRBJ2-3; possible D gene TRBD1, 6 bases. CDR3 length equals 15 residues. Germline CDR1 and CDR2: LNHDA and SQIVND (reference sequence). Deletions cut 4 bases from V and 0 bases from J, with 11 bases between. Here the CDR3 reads CASSTTTGSTDTQYF. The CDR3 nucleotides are TGTGCCAGTAGTACCACGACAGGTAGCACAGATACGCAGTATTTT.